Listed below are T cell receptor beta chains from one sample, sequenced in a study of T-cell memory formation after mild COVID-19. TCRdb ran MiXCR on the 5' RACE reads and lists one entry per CDR3 protein. This table holds fewer than 650,000 distinct CDR3 sequences, 15% to 20% found once. Sequenced: PBMCs or a T cell subset sorted from them (not recorded which). These receptors all stem from an adult woman who had mild COVID-19 (a few samples of this study predate the infection). Cell type and time point are not known. The CDR3 runs from the conserved cysteine through the conserved F or W. D genes are given only for firm matches. The size field is filled for only some rows; it gives once, few, many or a size class.

V	size	J	D	DNA	CDR3
TRBV4-1	few	TRBJ2-3	-	TGCGCCAGCAGCCGAAAGGGTGTCACAGATACGCAGTATTTT	CASSRKGVTDTQYF
TRBV20-1	-	TRBJ1-2	TRBD1	TGCAGGGCCCAGGGGGAAAACTATGGCTACACCTTC	CRAQGENYGYTF
TRBV5-1	few	TRBJ2-5	-	TGCGCCAGCCAGGGGGAGACCCAGTACTTC	CASQGETQYF
TRBV6-6	-	TRBJ2-7	TRBD2	TGTGCCAGCAGTTACACCAATTCCGGGACTAGCATACACGAGCAGTACTTC	CASSYTNSGTSIHEQYF
TRBV23-1	few	TRBJ1-5	-	TGCGCCAGCAGTCAATCGAGGCGGGGACCTCAGCCCCAGCATTTT	CASSQSRRGPQPQHF
TRBV20-1	-	TRBJ1-4	-	TGCAGTGCTTCCCCACGGGGGATAAATCAGTTTTTT	CSASPRGINQFF
TRBV5-1	few	TRBJ2-7	-	TGCGCCAGCAGCTTGGAGAGGGGGTTTTATTACGAGCAGTACTTC	CASSLERGFYYEQYF
TRBV12-3/TRBV12-4	-	TRBJ2-1	-	TGTGCCAGCAGTTCCCTGACAGATGAGCAGTTCTTC	CASSSLTDEQFF
TRBV4-1	-	TRBJ2-7	TRBD2	TGCGCCAGCAGCCAAGATCCAACGGGAGGGCCCTACGAGCAGTACTTC	CASSQDPTGGPYEQYF
TRBV6-2/TRBV6-3	-	TRBJ1-1	TRBD1	TGTGCCAGCAGTTACGGAGGGACAGGGTTCAGTTGGAGCACTGAAGCTTTCTTT	CASSYGGTGFSWSTEAFF
TRBV24-1	-	TRBJ2-5	-	TGTGCCGCACAGGGAGGCCCCGGTTCAGAGACCCAGTACTTC	CAAQGGPGSETQYF
TRBV5-6	-	TRBJ2-7	TRBD1	TGTGCCAGCAGCTTGTTCTGGACAGGTACCTACGAGCAGTACTTC	CASSLFWTGTYEQYF
TRBV3-1	-	TRBJ2-5	-	TGTGCCAGCAGCCCTCGACAGACTTCGGGTTCAGAGACCCAGTACTTC	CASSPRQTSGSETQYF
TRBV20-1	few	TRBJ2-7	-	TGCAGTGCTTATCAGGGCTCTGGGGGGGAGCAGTACTTC	CSAYQGSGGEQYF
TRBV12-3/TRBV12-4	-	TRBJ2-7	-	TGTGCCAGCAGTTTTTCTGCGGGGCAGTACTTC	CASSFSAGQYF
TRBV7-9	many	TRBJ2-3	TRBD2	TGTGCCAGCAGCGACGCTGGACTAGCGGGCTTCACAGATACGCAGTATTTT	CASSDAGLAGFTDTQYF
TRBV30	few	TRBJ1-1	-	TGTGCCTGGAGTGCCACCGGGGGGGACACTGAAGCTTTCTTT	CAWSATGGDTEAFF
TRBV7-6	-	TRBJ2-1	TRBD2	TGTGCCAGCAGCTCTCTAGCGGGAGTTACCGACAATGAGCAGTTCTTC	CASSSLAGVTDNEQFF
TRBV11-2	many	TRBJ2-1	TRBD2	TGTGCCAGCAGCTTACTAGCGGGAGGGTACAATGAGCAGTTCTTC	CASSLLAGGYNEQFF
TRBV5-1	few	TRBJ2-7	TRBD2	TGCGCCAGCAGCTTGCGGGGTAGCGGGAGTGTGCACGAGCAGTACTTC	CASSLRGSGSVHEQYF
TRBV7-3	-	TRBJ2-1	-	TGTGCCAGCAACCCTCCAAGGGCCTGGAATGAGCAGTTCTTC	CASNPPRAWNEQFF
TRBV20-1	few	TRBJ1-2	TRBD1	TGCAGTGCTACTGCGACAGGGTACAGTGGCTACACCTTC	CSATATGYSGYTF
TRBV30	few	TRBJ2-7	-	TGTGCCTGGAGTTACGCCGGGACCGGGGAGCAGTACTTC	CAWSYAGTGEQYF
TRBV20-1	-	TRBJ1-6	-	TGCAGTGCTAGAGATCTCCGGAGCTCCTATAATTCACCCCTCCACTTT	CSARDLRSSYNSPLHF
TRBV10-3	few	TRBJ2-7	TRBD2	TGTGCCATCAGCCATAGCGGGGAAGCCTACGAGCAGTACTTC	CAISHSGEAYEQYF
TRBV7-9	-	TRBJ2-1	TRBD2	TGTGCCAGCAGCCCCCGGGTAGCGGGGGGTTCCTACAATGAGCAGTTCTTC	CASSPRVAGGSYNEQFF
TRBV7-3	few	TRBJ2-7	-	TGTGCCAGCAGCGCCGACAGGAACTCCTACGAGCAGTACTTC	CASSADRNSYEQYF
TRBV18	few	TRBJ2-1	TRBD1	TGTGCCAGCTCACATTTTGATCGTGGGACAGGGGGCCATGAGCAGTTCTTC	CASSHFDRGTGGHEQFF
TRBV19	-	TRBJ2-1	TRBD2	TGTGCCAGTAGTATAGAGGGCCGACTAGCGCCTTTCTTC	CASSIEGRLAPFF
TRBV4-2	-	TRBJ2-6	-	TGTGCCAGCAGCCTCAGGGCTTCCAGTGGTGGGGCCAACGTCCTGACTTTC	CASSLRASSGGANVLTF
TRBV9	-	TRBJ2-1	TRBD1	TGTGCCAGCAGCCCCGCCCCTCGGGACAGGGATGAGCAGTTCTTC	CASSPAPRDRDEQFF
TRBV6-2/TRBV6-3	few	TRBJ2-4	TRBD1	TGTGCCAGCAGTTACTCGAAAGGAATAAGGGGGCTGTCAGCCAAAAACATTCAGTACTTC	CASSYSKGIRGLSAKNIQYF
TRBV19	few	TRBJ2-1	TRBD1	TGTGCCAGTAGTCCCCTCGCCGGGACAGGAGCCTACAATGAGCAGTTCTTC	CASSPLAGTGAYNEQFF
TRBV7-6	few	TRBJ2-1	-	TGTGCCAGCAGCTCCAGACGGGGGGCTATGAATGAGCAGTTCTTC	CASSSRRGAMNEQFF
TRBV6-1	-	TRBJ2-3	TRBD2	TGTGCCAGCAGTGAGAGCGGGGGGCCCACAGATACGCAGTATTTT	CASSESGGPTDTQYF
TRBV24-1	few	TRBJ1-5	-	TGTGCCACCAGTGATCGAGATGACCCTGTCAATCAGCCCCAGCATTTT	CATSDRDDPVNQPQHF
TRBV6-6	-	TRBJ2-3	-	TGTGCCAGCAGCTTACCGATTCGTGGAGATACGCAGTATTTT	CASSLPIRGDTQYF
TRBV18	-	TRBJ1-1	-	TGTGCCAGCTCACCACAATATACTACGAACACTGAAGCTTTCTTT	CASSPQYTTNTEAFF
TRBV2	-	TRBJ2-2	-	TGTGCCAGCAGTGCCCAGGGGGGGACCGGGGAGCTGTTTTTT	CASSAQGGTGELFF
TRBV6-2/TRBV6-3	-	TRBJ2-2	-	TGTGCCAGCAGTCCAGGTTCGGCGAACACCGGGGAGCTGTTTTTT	CASSPGSANTGELFF
TRBV19	-	TRBJ1-2	TRBD1	TGTGCCAGTAGTATAGCGTTTGAGACAGGGGCCTATGGCTACACCTTC	CASSIAFETGAYGYTF
TRBV29-1	-	TRBJ2-1	-	TGCAGCGTTGTGTTCGGATACAATGAGCAGTTCTTC	CSVVFGYNEQFF
TRBV10-3	-	TRBJ2-7	-	TGTGCCATCAGTGAGTCGACAGAGCAGTACTTC	CAISESTEQYF
TRBV20-1	-	TRBJ2-1	-	TGCAGTAACCTTCCATGGGGGGGCATCTACAATGAGCAGTTCTTC	CSNLPWGGIYNEQFF
TRBV20-1	-	TRBJ1-1	-	TGCAGTGCTAGAGGCGAGGGCCGCTACACTGAAGCTTTCTTT	CSARGEGRYTEAFF
TRBV20-1	-	TRBJ2-2	TRBD2	TGCAGTGCTAGAGATCAACTAGCGGGAGACACCGGGGAGCTGTTTTTT	CSARDQLAGDTGELFF
TRBV4-1	many	TRBJ2-5	TRBD1	TGCGCCAGCAGTCAAGACAGGGAAGAGACCCAGTACTTC	CASSQDREETQYF
TRBV5-6	-	TRBJ1-1	-	TGTGCCAGCAGTCCCTATAATATGAACACTGAAGCTTTCTTT	CASSPYNMNTEAFF
TRBV6-6	-	TRBJ2-3	-	TGTGCCAGCAGTGACGTGGGTCGCACAGATACGCAGTATTTT	CASSDVGRTDTQYF
TRBV9	-	TRBJ1-6	-	TGTGCCAGCAGCGTAGAGCCCTCGTTGGGTTACGGATTAGCCCTCCACTTT	CASSVEPSLGYGLALHF
TRBV20-1	few	TRBJ2-7	TRBD2	TGCAGTGCTAGGTTAAGCGGGAGGGTCCGCGAGCAGTACTTC	CSARLSGRVREQYF
TRBV5-1	many	TRBJ2-3	TRBD1	TGCGCCAGCAGCTTGGATACAGGGGGCACAGATACGCAGTATTTT	CASSLDTGGTDTQYF
TRBV7-8	few	TRBJ2-2	-	TGTGCCAGCAGCTTTGGCCATTCCGCCGGGGGGAACACCGGGGAGCTGTTTTTT	CASSFGHSAGGNTGELFF
TRBV12-3/TRBV12-4	-	TRBJ2-3	TRBD1	TGTGCCAGCAGTCCACGGGACAGGGGAGCAGTCCCCACAGATACGCAGTATTTT	CASSPRDRGAVPTDTQYF